This T cell receptor beta chain appears in the sequencing data of a study of early T cells in non-severe SARS-CoV-2 infection. The table lists this clonotype with many counts. Its antigen is unknown. Since the CDR3 does not end with the conserved phenylalanine or tryptophan, this likely comes from a read error. The limits of the CDR3 on the DNA are not certain, so only TCRdb's listed CDR3 is given. The CDR3 is 12 residues long, ends included. Attachment of unique molecular identifiers to individual cDNA molecules was performed. MiXCR, run by TCRdb on the 5' RACE reads, gives a single entry per CDR3 protein. Of 25,000 to 30,000 distinct CDR3 sequences listed, around 5.9% are singletons. Study-wide findings and caveats: Anti-spike CD8 responses were favored by VDJdb matching, which missed private and CD4 specificities.

The J gene is TRBJ2-7, the V gene TRBV12-3 or TRBV12-4; the table assigns TRBD2, which was not confirmed against the DNA. The sample consisted of whole blood. This receptor was obtained from an adult who was a healthcare worker with PCR-confirmed SARS-CoV-2 infection or an uninfected control (not recorded which). The CDR3 sequence is CASSIPPGAGVC.